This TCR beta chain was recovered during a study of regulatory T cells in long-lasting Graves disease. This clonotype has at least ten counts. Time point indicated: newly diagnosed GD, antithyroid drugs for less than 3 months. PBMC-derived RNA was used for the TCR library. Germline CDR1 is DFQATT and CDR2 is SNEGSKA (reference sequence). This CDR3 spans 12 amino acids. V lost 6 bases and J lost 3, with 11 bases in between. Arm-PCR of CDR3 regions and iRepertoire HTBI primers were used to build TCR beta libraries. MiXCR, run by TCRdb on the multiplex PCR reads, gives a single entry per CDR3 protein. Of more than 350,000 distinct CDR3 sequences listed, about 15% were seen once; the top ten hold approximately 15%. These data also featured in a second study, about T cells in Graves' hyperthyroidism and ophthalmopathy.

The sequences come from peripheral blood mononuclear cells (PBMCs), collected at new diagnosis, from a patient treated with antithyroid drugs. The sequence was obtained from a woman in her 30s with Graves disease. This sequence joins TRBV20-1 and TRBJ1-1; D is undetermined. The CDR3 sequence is CSASLVDTEAFF. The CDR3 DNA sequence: TGCAGTGCATCGTTGGTAGACACTGAAGCTTTCTTT.